A selection of T cell receptor beta chains follows, all from one sample in a study of blood T cell repertoires in COVID-19. TCRdb's table, derived via immunoSEQ multiplex PCR, lists solely in-frame clones and lacks some. The sample carries roughly 60,000 clones, approximately 81% recorded once. The sample consisted of peripheral blood. All receptors come from a man aged 60-69 years with COVID-19, enrolled during active disease. Both conserved end residues are part of each CDR3. The order of the fields is V gene, J gene, CDR3 length, D gene, clone size, CDR3 protein, CDR3 DNA. A D gene is named only where the DNA matches it firmly. Some rows have no size entry. The others give once, few or many, or a class for an expanded clone.

v_call: TRBV7-9
j_call: TRBJ1-5
cdr3_length: 15
d_call: .
clone_size: .
cdr3_aa: CASSLSAGHNQPQHF
cdr3_nt: TGTGCCAGCAGCTTGAGTGCAGGGCACAATCAGCCCCAGCATTTT

v_call: TRBV24-1
j_call: TRBJ2-2
cdr3_length: 16
d_call: TRBD1
clone_size: .
cdr3_aa: CATSETGTGRTGELFF
cdr3_nt: TGTGCCACCAGTGAGACCGGGACAGGGAGGACCGGGGAGCTGTTTTTT

v_call: TRBV10-1
j_call: TRBJ2-2
cdr3_length: 15
d_call: TRBD1
clone_size: .
cdr3_aa: CASSVDRAATGELFF
cdr3_nt: TGCGCCAGCAGTGTAGACAGGGCGGCCACCGGGGAGCTGTTTTTT

v_call: TRBV7-9
j_call: TRBJ2-7
cdr3_length: 12
d_call: .
clone_size: few
cdr3_aa: CASSSQGYEQYF
cdr3_nt: TGTGCCAGCAGCTCACAGGGCTACGAGCAGTACTTC

v_call: TRBV2
j_call: TRBJ1-1
cdr3_length: 14
d_call: .
clone_size: .
cdr3_aa: CASSEVTANTEAFF
cdr3_nt: TGTGCCAGCAGTGAGGTGACAGCGAACACTGAAGCTTTCTTT

v_call: TRBV5-1
j_call: TRBJ1-2
cdr3_length: 14
d_call: .
clone_size: .
cdr3_aa: CASSFDGGSYGYTF
cdr3_nt: TGCGCCAGCAGCTTTGACGGGGGTAGCTATGGCTACACCTTC

v_call: TRBV27
j_call: TRBJ1-4
cdr3_length: 16
d_call: TRBD1
clone_size: .
cdr3_aa: CASSRADRGTDEKLFF
cdr3_nt: TGTGCCAGCAGTCGGGCGGACAGGGGGACGGATGAAAAACTGTTTTTT

v_call: TRBV27
j_call: TRBJ2-3
cdr3_length: 14
d_call: TRBD2
clone_size: .
cdr3_aa: CATVRTSGGGTQYF
cdr3_nt: TGTGCCACCGTCCGGACTAGCGGGGGGGGGACGCAGTATTTT

v_call: TRBV19
j_call: TRBJ2-4
cdr3_length: 15
d_call: TRBD1
clone_size: .
cdr3_aa: CASSMGQGYRDIQYF
cdr3_nt: TGTGCCAGTAGTATGGGACAGGGCTACCGGGACATTCAGTACTTC

v_call: TRBV4-1
j_call: TRBJ1-2
cdr3_length: 15
d_call: .
clone_size: .
cdr3_aa: CASSLNPGQSGSYTF
cdr3_nt: TGCGCCAGCAGCCTAAACCCGGGACAAAGTGGGAGCTACACCTTC

v_call: TRBV24-1
j_call: TRBJ2-1
cdr3_length: 17
d_call: TRBD2
clone_size: once
cdr3_aa: CATSDLGGGSSYNEQFF
cdr3_nt: TGTGCCACCAGTGATTTGGGCGGCGGGAGCTCCTACAATGAGCAGTTCTTC

v_call: TRBV19
j_call: TRBJ2-1
cdr3_length: 13
d_call: .
clone_size: once
cdr3_aa: CASSIGVYNEQFF
cdr3_nt: TGTGCCAGTAGTATTGGAGTCTACAATGAGCAGTTCTTC

v_call: TRBV7-9
j_call: TRBJ1-1
cdr3_length: 16
d_call: .
clone_size: .
cdr3_aa: CASTPLLGAGNTEAFF
cdr3_nt: TGTGCCAGCACCCCCCTTTTGGGGGCGGGGAACACTGAAGCTTTCTTT

v_call: TRBV11-2
j_call: TRBJ1-1
cdr3_length: 15
d_call: TRBD1
clone_size: .
cdr3_aa: CASSLPQGIGTEAFF
cdr3_nt: TGTGCCAGCAGCTTGCCACAGGGGATAGGGACTGAAGCTTTCTTT

v_call: TRBV5-1
j_call: TRBJ1-2
cdr3_length: 16
d_call: TRBD1
clone_size: .
cdr3_aa: CASSFAGQGANYGYTF
cdr3_nt: TGCGCCAGCAGCTTTGCCGGACAGGGGGCTAACTATGGCTACACCTTC

v_call: TRBV20-1
j_call: TRBJ2-5
cdr3_length: 13
d_call: .
clone_size: .
cdr3_aa: CSASRRSQETQYF
cdr3_nt: TGCAGTGCTAGTAGGAGGTCCCAAGAGACCCAGTACTTC

v_call: TRBV6-5
j_call: TRBJ1-1
cdr3_length: 15
d_call: .
clone_size: few
cdr3_aa: CASSPAGDRHTEAFF
cdr3_nt: TGTGCCAGCAGTCCCGCCGGAGACAGACACACTGAAGCTTTCTTT

v_call: TRBV2
j_call: TRBJ1-2
cdr3_length: 12
d_call: .
clone_size: once
cdr3_aa: CASTGEFGGYTF
cdr3_nt: TGTGCCAGCACAGGGGAATTTGGTGGCTACACCTTC

v_call: TRBV24-1
j_call: TRBJ2-3
cdr3_length: 17
d_call: TRBD2
clone_size: once
cdr3_aa: CATSDSGERGSTDTQYF
cdr3_nt: TGTGCCACCAGTGACTCCGGTGAGCGGGGTAGCACAGATACGCAGTATTTT

v_call: TRBV28
j_call: TRBJ2-1
cdr3_length: 15
d_call: .
clone_size: few
cdr3_aa: CASSLAKTGRDEQFF
cdr3_nt: TGTGCCAGCAGTTTAGCTAAAACAGGGCGCGATGAGCAGTTCTTC